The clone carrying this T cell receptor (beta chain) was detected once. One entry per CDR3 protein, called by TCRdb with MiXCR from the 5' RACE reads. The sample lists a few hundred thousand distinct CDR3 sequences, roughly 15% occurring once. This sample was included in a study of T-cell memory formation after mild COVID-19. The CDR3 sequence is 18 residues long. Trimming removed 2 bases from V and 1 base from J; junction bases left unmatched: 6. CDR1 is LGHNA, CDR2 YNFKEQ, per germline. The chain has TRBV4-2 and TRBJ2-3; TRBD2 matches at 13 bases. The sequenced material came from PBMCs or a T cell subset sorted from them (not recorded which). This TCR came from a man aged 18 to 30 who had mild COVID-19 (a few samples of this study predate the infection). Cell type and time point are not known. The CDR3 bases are TGTGCCAGCAGCCAAAAAACTAGCGGGGGGGCACGCACAGATACGCAGTATTTT. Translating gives CASSQKTSGGARTDTQYF.